The source of this T cell receptor (beta chain) is a study of cytomegalovirus exposure and HLA in healthy donors. Points from the study as a whole: Sequencing probably produced one cluster of sequence variants that were highly shared. As a later analysis showed, a missense DCLRE1C variant was linked to trimming of TCR beta V- and J-genes.

Germline CDR1 reads SGHNT; CDR2 reads YYREEE (reference sequence). Deletions cut 2 bases from V and 7 bases from J, with 13 bases between. This CDR3 comprises 14 residues. About this clone: Its antigen is not known.

Both 60 Vbeta primers and 13 Jbeta primers went into the PCR. This table comes from immunoSEQ multiplex PCR, and its TCRdb copy is limited to in-frame clones, with some not included. The table records over 90,000 clones, 60% to 80% of them present only once. The specimen was PBMCs. The TCR was taken from a woman aged 45-65 years in good health and CMV-seropositive. The rearrangement uses TRBV5-4 and TRBJ1-5, with D tentatively TRBD1 (6 bases). CDR3 DNA: TGTGCCAGCAGCTTACAGGGTAACGGGCAGCCCCAGCATTTT. The encoded protein is CASSLQGNGQPQHF.